Each of the 32 T cell receptor beta chains below was sequenced from the same sample in a study of T-cell reconstitution after alpha-beta-depleted transplantation in children. It was with unique molecular identifiers that the TCRbeta library was prepared. MiXCR was run by TCRdb on the PCR reads, yielding one entry per CDR3 protein. The sample has some 200,000 distinct CDR3 sequences, about 14% seen once. The specimen was PBMCs from the stem cell graft donor, collected from the stem cell graft. These receptors were taken from a human donor who donated a stem cell graft to a child with acute lymphoblastic leukemia.

This clonotype has ten or more counts. The chain links TRBV20-1 to TRBJ1-2; no definite D call. V shed 5 bases and J shed 0 bases, with 13 bases lying between them. Per the germline V gene, CDR1 is DFQATT and CDR2 is SNEGSKA (reference sequence). This CDR3 region has 14 residues. The CDR3 sequence: CSAGGTGPNYGYTF. CDR3 sequence (DNA): TGCAGTGCTGGAGGAACGGGCCCTAACTATGGCTACACCTTC.

This clonotype was seen only a few times. The chain has TRBV5-1 and TRBJ2-1; either TRBD1 or TRBD2 may supply D (5 bases each). Trimming removed 0 bases at V and 2 bases at J, with 9 bases between. The CDR3 has 15 residues. The germline V gene has CDR1 SGHRS and CDR2 YFSETQ. CDR3 residues: CASSLVGETYNEQFF. In nucleotides, the CDR3 is TGCGCCAGCAGCTTGGTGGGGGAGACCTACAATGAGCAGTTCTTC.

This clonotype was counted many times. This chain links TRBV25-1 with TRBJ1-4; 9 bases agree with TRBD1. CDR1 is MGHDK, CDR2 SYGVNS, per germline. The CDR3 has 16 residues. With 4 bases clipped from V and 0 bases from J, the junction kept 3 bases outside the gene matches. The CDR3 coding sequence is TGTGCCAGCAGTGGGGGACAGGGCGCAACTAATGAAAAACTGTTTTTT. This translates into CASSGGQGATNEKLFF.

The sample holds many counts of this clonotype. V and J are TRBV11-2 and TRBJ2-7, with 9 bases aligning to TRBD1. Germline V gene lookup returns CDR1 SGHAT and CDR2 FQNNGV. The V segment lost 5 bases and the J segment 4 bases; nucleotides outside the gene matches: 6. This CDR3 has 14 residues. The CDR3 DNA is TGTGCCAGCAGCCATTGGGACAGGGAATACGAGCAGTACTTC. Protein: CASSHWDREYEQYF.

This clonotype appeared many times. The rearrangement uses TRBV29-1 and TRBJ2-4, with D possibly being TRBD1 (5 bases). This CDR3 is 15 amino acids long. Germline V gene data show CDR1 as SQVTM and CDR2 as ANQGSEA. The V end lost 4 bases, the J end lost 6 bases, and 19 bases lay between the germline ends. CDR3 coding DNA: TGCAGCGTTGCCGACAGACTGATGAGTCTAAACATTCAGTACTTC. Translating it yields CSVADRLMSLNIQYF.

In regard to this clonotype: This may arise from a read error, as a much more abundant clone is one base away. Here the CDR3 omits its conserved ending phenylalanine or tryptophan, so a read error is the likely source. The chain couples TRBV5-6 to TRBJ1-1; D uncertain. In germline, CDR1 is SGHDT, CDR2 YYEEEE. Trimming pared 3 bases from V and 6 bases from J, leaving 18 bases between. This CDR3 is 15 amino acids long. The CDR3 DNA sequence: TGTGCCAGCAGCTCTTTCAGCCCCCTAGCCCCTGAAGCTTTCTTG. Translated, it gives CASSSFSPLAPEAFL.

There are many counts of this clonotype. The chain recombines TRBV11-2 with TRBJ1-6; unclear D gene. Looked up from germline, CDR1 is SGHAT and CDR2 is FQNNGV. V was trimmed by 1 base and J by 4 bases, leaving 8 bases between them. This CDR3 is 15 amino acids long. CDR3 sequence: CASSLVAGYNSPLHF. As DNA, the CDR3 is TGTGCCAGCAGCTTAGTGGCAGGATATAATTCACCCCTCCACTTT.

In its sample, this clonotype was seen many times. V is TRBV3-1 and J is TRBJ2-7, with TRBD1 as a possible D gene (6 bases). This CDR3 is 14 amino acids long. The germline V gene has CDR1 LGHDT and CDR2 YNNKEL (reference sequence). Trimming pared 4 bases from V and 0 bases from J, leaving 10 bases between. This CDR3 reads CASSPEQGSYEQYF. In nucleotides, the CDR3 is TGTGCCAGCAGCCCCGAACAGGGCTCCTACGAGCAGTACTTC.

The rearrangement links TRBV20-1 to TRBJ2-5, with D perhaps assigned TRBD1 or TRBD2 (5 bases each). The CDR3 totals 15 residues. V lost 6 bases to trimming and J lost 4 bases, with 21 bases between them. Germline lookup yields CDR1 DFQATT and CDR2 SNEGSKA (reference sequence). CDR3 sequence (DNA): TGCAGTGCGGGCCCGGGACCGGGCGTTGGAGAGACCCAGTACTTC. It translates to CSAGPGPGVGETQYF.

This clonotype was found many times. J is TRBJ2-1 and V is TRBV2, with 7 bases fitting TRBD2. The CDR3 is made up of 16 amino acids. V dropped 6 bases and J dropped 6; count of bases not matched to a gene: 14. The V gene's germline CDR1 is SNHLY and CDR2 FYNNEI. As DNA, the CDR3 is TGTGCCAGCAGCTATTTGGGGCTAGCGGAGGTCAATGAGCAGTTCTTC. This gives the protein CASSYLGLAEVNEQFF.

There are many counts of this clonotype. This chain connects TRBV27 to TRBJ2-1, with 10 bases matching TRBD2. This CDR3 has 17 residues. Germline V gene sequence: CDR1 MNHEY, CDR2 SMNVEV (reference sequence). With 6 bases clipped from V and 1 base from J, the junction kept 9 bases outside the gene matches. CDR3 nucleotides: TGTGCCAGCAGACAGCGGGAGGGGGAGGGATCCTACAATGAGCAGTTCTTC. Encoded protein: CASRQREGEGSYNEQFF.

This clonotype was recorded at least ten times. The genes are TRBV20-1 and TRBJ2-7, with 8 bases aligning to TRBD1. Unmatched junction bases numbered 3, after V lost 6 bases and J lost 2 bases. CDR1 DFQATT and CDR2 SNEGSKA come from the germline V gene (reference sequence). The CDR3 totals 12 residues. CDR3 coding DNA: TGCAGTGCCCGGACAGGGACCTACGAGCAGTACTTC. This encodes CSARTGTYEQYF.

This clonotype was picked up a small number of times. The chain combines TRBV18 with TRBJ1-1; 9 bases map to TRBD1. There are 14 residues in the CDR3. Germline-derived CDR1 and CDR2 are KGHSH and LQKENI. With V trimmed by 6 bases and J by 4 bases, 6 bases remained unmatched. The CDR3 DNA reads as TGTGCCAGCTCCCTGGGACAGGGCCCCACTGAAGCTTTCTTT. This gives the protein CASSLGQGPTEAFF.

This clonotype was counted ten times or more. The J gene is TRBJ2-5, the V gene TRBV11-3; possibly TRBD2 for D (6 bases). CDR3 size: 14 residues. The germline gives CDR1 SGHNT, CDR2 YENEEA. The V end was cut by 5 bases, the J end by 0 bases, with 10 bases between. CDR3 nucleotides: TGTGCCAGCAGCCGGGAGACAGACCAAGAGACCCAGTACTTC. Protein: CASSRETDQETQYF. Based on the CDR3 plus reference TRBV11-3 and TRBJ2-5, the full variable domain is EAGVVQSPRYKIIEKKQPVAFWCNPISGHNTLYWYLQNLGQGPELLIRYENEEAVDDSQLPKDRFSAERLKGVDSTLKIQPAELGDSAVYLCASSRETDQETQYFGPGTRLLVL.

This clonotype was counted ten times or more. The V call is TRBV20-1, the J call TRBJ2-7; 8 bases map to TRBD1. Germline CDR1 and CDR2: DFQATT and SNEGSKA (reference sequence). J lost 1 base, V lost 3 bases, and 17 bases had no gene match. This CDR3 spans 18 amino acids. CDR3 protein: CSARGWGRGRGRSYEQYF. In nucleotides, the CDR3 is TGCAGTGCTAGGGGGTGGGGCAGGGGGCGCGGAAGGTCCTACGAGCAGTACTTC.

There are many counts of this clonotype. This chain's CDR3 is CSVEPDAEAFF. In nucleotides, the CDR3 is TGCAGCGTTGAACCTGATGCTGAAGCTTTCTTT. This chain links TRBV29-1 with TRBJ1-1; D is unresolved. The germline V gene encodes CDR1 SQVTM and CDR2 ANQGSEA. This CDR3 region has 11 residues. The V end was cut by 2 bases, the J end by 6 bases, with 7 bases between.

This clonotype was seen more than once but under ten times. This chain joins TRBV2 and TRBJ2-1; D uncertain. Trimming removed 1 base at V and 4 bases at J, with 8 bases between. The CDR3 has 14 amino acids. CDR1 and CDR2 from the germline V gene are SNHLY and FYNNEI. DNA for the CDR3: TGTGCCAGCAGTGAAGTTACAGCGTACAATGAGCAGTTCTTC. Protein sequence: CASSEVTAYNEQFF.

The sample holds many counts of this clonotype. This rearrangement joins TRBV12-3 or TRBV12-4 to TRBJ2-7; the match to TRBD2 covers 12 bases. The CDR3 sequence is 13 residues long. V dropped 6 bases and J dropped 6; count of bases not matched to a gene: 3. CDR3 bases: TGTGCCAGCAGACCACTAGCGGGAGGCGAGCAGTACTTC. The encoded protein is CASRPLAGGEQYF.

This clonotype was counted at least ten times. This chain connects TRBV5-1 to TRBJ2-7; no clear D. The germline gives CDR1 SGHRS, CDR2 YFSETQ. CDR3 length: 15 amino acids. V lost 3 bases, J lost 0 bases, and 13 bases lay in between. The CDR3 coding sequence is TGCGCCAGCAGCTCCGGGTCCCTGACCTCCTACGAGCAGTACTTC. Amino acids: CASSSGSLTSYEQYF.

This clonotype was found many times. The V and J genes are TRBV4-1 and TRBJ2-1; 8 bases align to TRBD2. CDR1 MGHRA and CDR2 YSYEKL come from the germline V gene. Trimming removed 3 bases from V and 4 bases from J; junction bases left unmatched: 14. The CDR3 has 18 residues. Here the CDR3 DNA reads TGCGCCAGCAGCCACGTTGCTCGATCGGGACTAGGTTACAATGAGCAGTTCTTC. Its protein product is CASSHVARSGLGYNEQFF.

The V and J genes are TRBV25-1 and TRBJ2-1, with TRBD2 matching 12 bases. There are 17 residues in the CDR3. V lost 1 base to trimming and J lost 4 bases; unmatched junction nucleotides: 5. Germline V gene data show CDR1 as MGHDK and CDR2 as SYGVNS. Written as DNA, the CDR3 is TGTGCCAGCAGTGAATCCCGGACTAGCGGGGCTTACAATGAGCAGTTCTTC. Translating it yields CASSESRTSGAYNEQFF.

The chain carries TRBV7-9 and TRBJ2-1, with TRBD2 matching over 12 bases. The CDR3 consists of 16 residues. V was clipped by 5 bases and J by 8 bases; unmatched bases: 10. Per the germline V gene, CDR1 is SEHNR and CDR2 is FQNEAQ (reference sequence). The CDR3 coding sequence is TGTGCCAGCAGCCCCTGGCCTAGCGGGAGGGCGGATGAGCAGTTCTTC. It encodes CASSPWPSGRADEQFF.

This clonotype appeared many times. The V call is TRBV29-1, the J call TRBJ2-7; 13 nucleotides match TRBD2. Germline lookup yields CDR1 SQVTM and CDR2 ANQGSEA. The CDR3 contains 16 residues. With V trimmed by 1 base and J by 3 bases, 6 bases remained unmatched. The CDR3 region has the DNA TGCAGCGTTGAAGGGGGGACTAGCGGGACTTACTACGAGCAGTACTTC. Encoded protein: CSVEGGTSGTYYEQYF.

This clonotype was detected many times. The chain employs TRBV20-1 and TRBJ2-1, with D maybe TRBD2 (6 bases). V lost 5 bases to trimming and J lost 5 bases, with 19 bases between them. This CDR3 spans 15 amino acids. Germline V CDR1 and CDR2: DFQATT, SNEGSKA (reference sequence). In DNA, the CDR3 is TGCAGTGCTGTGCGCGGGCGGGGACGGGACAATGAGCAGTTCTTC. It encodes CSAVRGRGRDNEQFF.

This clonotype was seen a single time. V gene TRBV30 combines with J gene TRBJ1-5, with D possibly being TRBD1 (5 bases). V gave up 2 bases and J gave up 1 base, with 9 bases separating them. The CDR3 is made up of 14 amino acids. In germline, CDR1 is GTSNPN, CDR2 SVGIG (reference sequence). The CDR3 nucleotides are TGTGCCTGGAGTCCCCGGACAAGCAATCAGCCCCAGCATTTT. Protein: CAWSPRTSNQPQHF.

The V gene is TRBV12-3 or TRBV12-4, the J gene TRBJ2-1; TRBD2 is a possible D gene (7 bases). V was trimmed by 3 bases and J by 0 bases, leaving 12 bases between them. This CDR3 contains 16 residues. CDR3 coding DNA: TGTGCCAGCAGTTTCCGGGGGGCCTACTCCTACAATGAGCAGTTCTTC. It yields the protein CASSFRGAYSYNEQFF.

This clonotype was observed at least ten times. The V call is TRBV5-5, the J call TRBJ2-7; maybe TRBD2 (5 bases). The ends were cut back, 2 bases at V and 2 bases at J, with 14 bases in the middle. Germline assignment: CDR1 SGHKS and CDR2 YYEKEE (reference sequence). CDR3 size: 15 residues. This chain's CDR3 is CASSLNGAAPYEQYF. The CDR3 DNA is TGTGCCAGCAGCTTAAACGGAGCGGCGCCCTACGAGCAGTACTTC.

This clonotype came up many times. The chain recombines TRBV10-3 with TRBJ2-7, with D perhaps TRBD1 (6 bases). Germline loops: CDR1 ENHRY, CDR2 SYGVKD. CDR3 length: 13 amino acids. Trimming removed 2 bases from V and 2 bases from J, with 7 bases in between. CDR3 sequence: CAISEGTPYEQYF. CDR3 DNA: TGTGCCATCAGTGAGGGGACACCCTACGAGCAGTACTTC.

This clonotype was seen a single time. The V gene is TRBV20-1, the J gene TRBJ2-4, with D perhaps matching TRBD1 (6 bases). V was cut by 0 bases and J by 6 bases, with 9 bases left in between. This CDR3 contains 13 residues. CDR1 is DFQATT, CDR2 SNEGSKA, per germline (reference sequence). CDR3 bases: TGCAGTGCTAGAGATAGAGGGGGAAACATTCAGTACTTC. Encoded protein: CSARDRGGNIQYF.

This clonotype occurred a few times. V usage is TRBV5-1 and J usage is TRBJ1-1; 8 nucleotides line up with TRBD1. V lost 3 bases and J lost 4; bases outside the gene matches: 8. Germline-derived CDR1 and CDR2 are SGHRS and YFSETQ. This CDR3 region has 15 residues. The CDR3 spells CASSSNRGSFTEAFF. The CDR3 bases are TGCGCCAGCAGCTCAAACAGGGGGAGCTTCACTGAAGCTTTCTTT.

V usage is TRBV7-9 and J usage is TRBJ2-3; possible D gene TRBD1, 6 bases. The CDR3 is 17 residues long. Germline V gene sequence: CDR1 SEHNR, CDR2 FQNEAQ (reference sequence). The germline V and J ends were trimmed by 0 bases and 5 bases, with 18 bases remaining between them. CDR3 coding DNA: TGTGCCAGCAGCTTAGCGACGGGCCAGGGGATTGGAGATACGCAGTATTTT. It translates to CASSLATGQGIGDTQYF.

The V and J genes are TRBV3-1 and TRBJ2-3; unclear D gene. Between the trimmed V and J ends, which lost 0 bases and 4 bases, there was a span of 8 bases. The CDR3 runs to 14 residues. The germline CDR1 and CDR2 sequences are LGHDT and YNNKEL (reference sequence). DNA for the CDR3: TGTGCCAGCAGCCAAGACTGGGCATCAGATACGCAGTATTTT. Protein product: CASSQDWASDTQYF.